This TCR beta chain was sequenced for a study of cytomegalovirus exposure and HLA in healthy donors. Study conclusions and caveats: The authors later found TCR association rates varying by HLA locus, with DRB1 most and HLA-C fewest. Clonal expansion, a later analysis showed, was greater in HLA-associated TCR beta chains than in equally common others.

On this clone itself: Antigen unknown.

Per the germline V gene, CDR1 is MNHNY and CDR2 is SVGAGI (reference sequence). The CDR3 totals 14 residues. V was pared by 4 bases and J by 1 base, with 2 bases of the junction left unmatched. A multiplex PCR was run with 60 Vbeta primers and 13 Jbeta primers. Libraries were prepared by immunoSEQ multiplex PCR; TCRdb keeps only in-frame clonotypes and omits some of them. In the table there are tens of thousands of clones, around 75% of which are singletons. Sequencing used PBMCs. The TCR sequence derives from a man in his forties or fifties in good health and CMV-seronegative. This rearrangement joins TRBV6-6 to TRBJ2-7, with TRBD1 matching over 9 bases. The CDR3 protein is CASSFGQGSYEQYF. CDR3 sequence (DNA): TGTGCCAGCAGTTTTGGACAGGGGTCCTACGAGCAGTACTTC.